These 2 T cell receptor beta chains were sequenced from one sample in a study of regulatory T cells in long-lasting Graves disease. The time point denotes: persistent/refractory GD, antithyroid drugs over 5 years with positive TRAb. PBMC RNA was the source of the TCR library. iRepertoire HTBI primers and Arm-PCR of CDR3 regions built TCR beta libraries. TCRdb re-derived calls from the multiplex PCR reads in MiXCR, one entry per CDR3 protein. The data contain under 450,000 distinct CDR3 sequences, less than 25% of them seen just once; the ten biggest clones take up 26%. Sequencing was performed on peripheral blood mononuclear cells (PBMCs), taken when the disease was refractory, from a patient treated with antithyroid drugs. These receptor sequences come from a female donor with Graves disease.

V gene TRBV28 combines with J gene TRBJ2-1, with TRBD1 identical over 9 bases. Germline CDR1 is MDHEN and CDR2 is SYDVKM. V shed 4 bases and J 6 bases; nucleotides not matched to a gene: 7. This CDR3 region has 15 residues. CDR3 amino acids: CASSSGTGPPNEQFF. CDR3 DNA: TGTGCCAGCAGTTCAGGGACAGGGCCCCCCAATGAGCAGTTCTTC.

The chain employs TRBV30 and TRBJ2-7, with TRBD1 as a possible D gene (5 bases). The length of the CDR3 is 14 residues. CDR1 is GTSNPN, CDR2 SVGIG, per germline (reference sequence). V was pared by 4 bases and J by 0 bases, with 13 bases between. The CDR3: CAWKTAEYSYEQYF. The CDR3 DNA sequence: TGTGCCTGGAAGACAGCCGAATACTCCTACGAGCAGTACTTC.